The clone carrying this T cell receptor (beta chain) was counted at least ten times. The sample comes from a study of patients and donors after allogeneic stem cell transplantation. With 3 bases removed from V and 5 bases from J, the gap between germline ends came to 14 bases. CDR1 and CDR2 (germline): DFQATT, SNEGSKA (reference sequence). The CDR3 loop spans 13 amino acids. TCRdb called the RT-PCR reads again in MiXCR, with one record for every CDR3 protein. The data contain over 400,000 distinct CDR3 sequences, under 20% of them singletons. The specimen was blood, either unsorted or a sorted T cell fraction (not recorded which). This sequence was found in a human donor who was either an allogeneic HSCT recipient or a stem cell or donor lymphocyte infusion donor (not recorded which). It is not recorded whose cells these are; they may come from a transplant donor. The chain has TRBV20-1 and TRBJ2-7; possibly TRBD1 for D (6 bases). The CDR3 loop reads CSASGRGVNEQYF. The CDR3 DNA follows: TGCAGTGCTAGTGGCAGGGGAGTAAACGAGCAGTACTTC.